This T cell receptor (gamma chain) was found in a study of γδ T cells in repeated Plasmodium falciparum infection. The overall study: Donors had four controlled P. falciparum NF54 infections over approximately 640 days. Sampling occurred at baseline, pre-infection for selected infections, and 21 days post-infection. Malian gammadelta TCRs were studied during no-transmission periods and across acute malaria episodes.

TCRdb reapplied CATT to the multiplex PCR reads. The repertoire consists of around 27,000 gamma-chain clones, with more than 1.4% occurring once and the leading ten covering less than 20%. Worth noting for this clone: The protein TCRdb gives is from a much larger clone and does not agree with this DNA's translation at residue 8, likely a read error; the protein shown here comes from the DNA.

Flow sorting of PBMC yielded separate Vgamma9/Vdelta2+ and Vdelta2-negative gammadelta T cell populations for bulk repertoire analysis. Looked up from germline, CDR1 is GITISATS and CDR2 is ISYDGTV (reference sequence). The CDR3 runs to 12 residues. This receptor was identified in a pool of human donors (malaria-infected and uninfected, not separated). Material for sequencing was gamma-delta T cells from blood. This chain connects TRGV9 to TRGJP1. TCRdb leaves out the J gene; it was filled in here by matching the DNA to germline. The CDR3 sequence is CAFYTTGGFKIF. DNA for the CDR3: TGTGCCTTCTATACCACTGGTGGGTTCAAGATATTT.